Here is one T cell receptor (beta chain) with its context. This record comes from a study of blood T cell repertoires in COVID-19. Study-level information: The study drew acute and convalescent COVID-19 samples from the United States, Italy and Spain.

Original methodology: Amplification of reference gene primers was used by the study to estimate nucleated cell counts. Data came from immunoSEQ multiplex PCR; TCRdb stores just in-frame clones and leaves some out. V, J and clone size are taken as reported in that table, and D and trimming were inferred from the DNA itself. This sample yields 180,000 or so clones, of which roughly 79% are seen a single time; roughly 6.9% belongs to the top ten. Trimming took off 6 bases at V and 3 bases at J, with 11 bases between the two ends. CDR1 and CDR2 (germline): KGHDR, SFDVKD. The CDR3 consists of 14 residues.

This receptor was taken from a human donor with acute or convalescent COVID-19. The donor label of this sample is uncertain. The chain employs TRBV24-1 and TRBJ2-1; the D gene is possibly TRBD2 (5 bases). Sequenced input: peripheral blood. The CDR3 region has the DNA TGTGCCACCAGTCGGGAACCCATCTACAATGAGCAGTTCTTC. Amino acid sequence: CATSREPIYNEQFF.